These 5 T cell receptor beta chains were all obtained from the same sample, sequenced in a study of cytomegalovirus exposure and HLA in healthy donors. The primer mix had 60 Vbeta and 13 Jbeta primers. Here immunoSEQ multiplex PCR was the method, and the copy in TCRdb shows in-frame clones only, minus some. The table records approximately 80,000 clones, around three fifths of them present only once. The sequenced material came from PBMCs. Receptor source: a middle-aged woman in good health and CMV-seropositive.

This clone has more than one count but fewer than ten. The J gene is TRBJ2-3, the V gene TRBV5-6; D uncertain. The CDR3 is 14 amino acids. The germline CDR1 and CDR2 sequences are SGHDT and YYEEEE. V lost 0 bases to trimming and J lost 0 bases, with 5 bases between them. The CDR3, as DNA: TGTGCCAGCAGCTTGGTCAGGAGCACAGATACGCAGTATTTT. Protein product: CASSLVRSTDTQYF.

The chain links TRBV28 to TRBJ1-1, with D perhaps matching TRBD1 (5 bases). Germline V gives CDR1 MDHEN, CDR2 SYDVKM. CDR3 size: 15 residues. V lost 6 bases to trimming and J lost 0 bases, with 14 bases between them. CDR3 sequence: CASSRTTAMNTEAFF. CDR3 DNA: TGTGCCAGCAGCCGAACGACAGCGATGAACACTGAAGCTTTCTTT.

In its sample, this clone was seen a few times. The CDR3 protein is CASSLLVAGTSTGELFF. CDR3 coding DNA: TGTGCCAGCAGCCTATTAGTGGCCGGGACTAGCACCGGGGAGCTGTTTTTT. V usage is TRBV13 and J usage is TRBJ2-2; TRBD2 aligns across 8 bases. The J segment lost 4 bases and the V segment lost 5 bases, leaving 12 bases of the junction unmatched. Germline V lookup: CDR1 PRHDT, CDR2 FYEKMQ (reference sequence). This CDR3 comprises 17 residues. The full variable domain, in which reference TRBV13 and TRBJ2-2 provide the parts outside the CDR3, is AAGVIQSPRHLIKEKRETATLKCYPIPRHDTVYWYQQGPGQDPQFLISFYEKMQSDKGSIPDRFSAQQFSDYHSELNMSSLELGDSALYFCASSLLVAGTSTGELFFGEGSRLTVL.

This chain uses TRBV28 with TRBJ1-5; TRBD1 is a possible D gene (6 bases). Trimming removed 3 bases from V and 3 bases from J, with 12 bases in between. Germline V gives CDR1 MDHEN, CDR2 SYDVKM. The CDR3 is 15 residues long. CDR3 coding DNA: TGTGCCAGCAGTTTGGAGCAGGGGTACAATCAGCCCCAGCATTTT. It codes for CASSLEQGYNQPQHF. Full variable domain (rest looked up from reference TRBV28 and TRBJ1-5): DVKVTQSSRYLVKRTGEKVFLECVQDMDHENMFWYRQDPGLGLRLIYFSYDVKMKEKGDIPEGYSVSREKKERFSLILESASTNQTSMYLCASSLEQGYNQPQHFGDGTRLSIL.

This rearrangement joins TRBV5-1 to TRBJ1-2, with no clear D. The CDR3 sequence is 15 residues long. Trimming cost V 3 bases and J 7 bases, with 19 bases left between them. Germline V gene lookup returns CDR1 SGHRS and CDR2 YFSETQ. CDR3 DNA: TGCGCCAGCAGCTCCCTTGCGTCGTACCGGGGTGGCTACACCTTC. This codes for CASSSLASYRGGYTF.